This T cell receptor (beta chain) is from a study of cytomegalovirus exposure and HLA in healthy donors. 60 Vbeta and 13 Jbeta primers were used in PCR. Libraries were prepared by immunoSEQ multiplex PCR; TCRdb keeps only in-frame clonotypes and omits some of them. The profile shows 150,000 to 200,000 clones, about 88% of them singletons. The J segment lost 0 bases and the V segment lost 5 bases, leaving 9 bases of the junction unmatched. CDR1 and CDR2 from the germline V gene are SGHNT and YENEEA. This CDR3 is 17 amino acids long. This sequence joins TRBV11-3 and TRBJ2-3; 9 nucleotides agree with TRBD1. Sequenced material: PBMCs. This clonotype originated in a man between 18 and 29 years old in good health and CMV-seropositive. CDR3 nucleotide sequence: TGTGCCAGCAGCAGGACAGGGGTCTCGAAGAGCACAGATACGCAGTATTTT. The encoded protein is CASSRTGVSKSTDTQYF.